What follows are 18 T cell receptor beta chains derived from one specimen sequenced in a study of siplizumab effects on memory and regulatory T cells. TCRdb's copy holds only in-frame clones and misses some; the assay was immunoSEQ multiplex PCR. The sample holds approximately 100,000 clones; about 91% are singletons and the top ten take 0.73%. The source material was Tregs sorted from blood. The receptors were gathered from a human donor in good health.

The V and J genes are TRBV7-6 and TRBJ1-2; no clear D gene. This CDR3 spans 15 amino acids. Germline CDR1 is SGHVS and CDR2 is FNYEAQ. V gave up 4 bases and J gave up 4 bases, with 16 bases separating them. The CDR3 protein is CASSSTSGWGYGYTF. In nucleotides, the CDR3 is TGTGCCAGCAGCTCCACTTCGGGTTGGGGCTATGGCTACACCTTC.

J is TRBJ1-1 and V is TRBV6-1; D gene uncertain. There are 11 residues in the CDR3. CDR1 is MNHNS, CDR2 SASEGT, per germline. Trimming took off 7 bases at V and 2 bases at J, with 5 bases between the two ends. The chain's CDR3 is CASKGNTEAFF. The DNA of the CDR3 is TGTGCCAGCAAAGGAAACACTGAAGCTTTCTTT.

The V call is TRBV4-2, the J call TRBJ2-1; TRBD2 matches at 10 bases. Germline CDR1 reads LGHNA; CDR2 reads YNFKEQ. The ends lost 4 bases at V and 8 bases at J; junction bases unmatched: 20. The CDR3 contains 19 residues. For the CDR3, the DNA is TGTGCCAGCAGCCTAAAATTGGATCCCCTAGCGGGAGCTTCGTATGAGCAGTTCTTC. Its translation: CASSLKLDPLAGASYEQFF.

This clone was seen once. The chain is built from TRBV9 and TRBJ2-5, with a tentative D call TRBD2 (6 bases). The CDR3 spans 15 residues. The germline gives CDR1 SGDLS, CDR2 YYNGEE. Trimming removed 2 bases from V and 5 bases from J, with 16 bases in between. The CDR3 loop reads CASSVAGSTGETQYF. The CDR3 DNA is TGTGCCAGCAGCGTCGCGGGGTCCACCGGGGAGACCCAGTACTTC. The whole variable domain, filled in from reference TRBV9 and TRBJ2-5, reads DSGVTQTPKHLITATGQRVTLRCSPRSGDLSVYWYQQSLDQGLQFLIQYYNGEERAKGNILERFSAQQFPDLHSELNLSSLELGDSALYFCASSVAGSTGETQYFGPGTRLLVL.

The rearrangement joins TRBV6-6 to TRBJ2-7, with D maybe TRBD2 (5 bases). CDR1 is MNHNY, CDR2 SVGAGI, per germline (reference sequence). V was trimmed by 9 bases and J by 1 base, leaving 13 bases between them. The CDR3 sequence is 13 residues long. In nucleotides, the CDR3 is TGTGCCAGTTCCGAGCGGCAGTCCTACGAGCAGTACTTC. It codes for CASSERQSYEQYF.

The rearrangement joins TRBV5-1 to TRBJ2-1, with TRBD2 matching 9 bases. J gave up 2 bases and V 3 bases, and 9 bases lay outside the gene matches. The germline V gene encodes CDR1 SGHRS and CDR2 YFSETQ. This CDR3 contains 17 residues. As DNA, the CDR3 is TGCGCCAGCAGCTGGATGGATAGCGGGGGACCCTACAATGAGCAGTTCTTC. Amino acids: CASSWMDSGGPYNEQFF.

This chain links TRBV7-9 with TRBJ2-1; D is possibly TRBD2 (7 bases). The CDR3 runs 14 residues. V lost 1 base and J lost 9, with 13 bases in between. Germline V gene lookup returns CDR1 SEHNR and CDR2 FQNEAQ (reference sequence). In DNA form, the CDR3 reads TGTGCCAGCAGCTTAGTAGGCGGGGGCGGTGAGCAGTTCTTC. Amino acid sequence: CASSLVGGGGEQFF. Complete variable domain (other parts from reference TRBV7-9 and TRBJ2-1): DTGVSQNPRHKITKRGQNVTFRCDPISEHNRLYWYRQTLGQGPEFLTYFQNEAQLEKSRLLSDRFSAERPKGSFSTLEIQRTEQGDSAMYLCASSLVGGGGEQFFGPGTRLTVL.

V is TRBV11-2 and J is TRBJ2-1; the match to TRBD2 covers 11 bases. Germline V gene data show CDR1 as SGHAT and CDR2 as FQNNGV. The CDR3 sequence is 16 residues long. V lost 5 bases and J lost 0; bases outside the gene matches: 3. Here the CDR3 reads CASSKTSGGSYNEQFF. In DNA form, the CDR3 reads TGTGCCAGCAGCAAAACTAGCGGGGGCTCCTACAATGAGCAGTTCTTC.

This chain uses TRBV27 with TRBJ1-2, with 8 nucleotides matching TRBD1. Germline assignment: CDR1 MNHEY and CDR2 SMNVEV (reference sequence). This CDR3 comprises 18 residues. V was pared by 2 bases and J by 2 bases, with 13 bases of the junction left unmatched. DNA for the CDR3: TGTGCCAGCAGTTTAAAGGGTCCTGGACAGGGCTTAAACTATGGCTACACCTTC. Amino acids: CASSLKGPGQGLNYGYTF.

This sequence joins TRBV7-8 and TRBJ2-7; D is unclear. With 5 bases removed from V and 2 bases from J, the gap between germline ends came to 10 bases. The germline V gene has CDR1 SGHVS and CDR2 FQNEAQ. The CDR3 covers 13 residues. CDR3 sequence reads: CASSITETYEQYF. The CDR3 DNA follows: TGTGCCAGCAGCATAACAGAGACCTACGAGCAGTACTTC.

The chain uses TRBV4-1 and TRBJ2-5; the match to TRBD1 covers 10 bases. J gave up 5 bases and V 3 bases, and 12 bases lay outside the gene matches. CDR3 length: 17 residues. CDR1 and CDR2 (germline): MGHRA, YSYEKL. Here the CDR3 reads CASSHAIRQGAGETQYF. The CDR3 DNA is TGCGCCAGCAGCCACGCAATACGACAGGGGGCTGGGGAGACCCAGTACTTC.

This chain connects TRBV5-3 to TRBJ2-7, with D uncertain. TRBV5-3 is an open reading frame whose function is uncertain. V lost 6 bases to trimming and J lost 1 base, with 17 bases between them. CDR3 length: 15 residues. The CDR3 bases are TGTGCCAGAAACTCGCCAGAGCAGGATTCCTACGAGCAGTACTTC. Protein: CARNSPEQDSYEQYF.

The chain joins TRBV5-4 to TRBJ2-5; the D call may be TRBD1 or TRBD2 (5 bases each). The germline CDR1 and CDR2 sequences are SGHNT and YYREEE (reference sequence). The CDR3 contains 17 residues. The CDR3 spells CGSVLETGARVEETQYF. The CDR3 DNA reads as TGTGGCTCGGTTCTTGAGACCGGGGCCAGGGTGGAAGAGACCCAGTACTTC.

The chain recombines TRBV27 with TRBJ2-7; 10 bases are a match to TRBD2. Trimming at V came to 6 bases and at J to 5 bases, leaving 7 bases not matched to a gene. The CDR3 spans 14 residues. Germline CDR1 MNHEY, CDR2 SMNVEV (reference sequence). The CDR3 region is CASRPPGLADEQYF. The CDR3 region has the DNA TGTGCCAGCAGACCGCCCGGACTAGCGGACGAGCAGTACTTC.

The chain is built from TRBV4-1 and TRBJ2-3; 9 bases are a match to TRBD2. The CDR3 sequence is 15 residues long. The germline CDR1 and CDR2 sequences are MGHRA and YSYEKL. The junction had 6 bases not matched to a gene; V was cut back by 2 bases and J by 6 bases. This CDR3 reads CASSQWGLAGDTQYF. The DNA for the CDR3 is TGCGCCAGCAGCCAATGGGGACTAGCTGGTGATACGCAGTATTTT.

This chain uses TRBV28 with TRBJ1-5; D is unclear. Germline-derived CDR1 and CDR2 are MDHEN and SYDVKM. V lost 5 bases to trimming and J lost 11 bases, with 19 bases between them. The CDR3 is 14 residues long. CDR3 nucleotides: TGTGCCAGCAGTGCTCCCTGGGGTCTCGGGGCCCAGCATTTT. It is translated as CASSAPWGLGAQHF. Complete variable domain (other parts from reference TRBV28 and TRBJ1-5): DVKVTQSSRYLVKRTGEKVFLECVQDMDHENMFWYRQDPGLGLRLIYFSYDVKMKEKGDIPEGYSVSREKKERFSLILESASTNQTSMYLCASSAPWGLGAQHFGDGTRLSIL.

The genes are TRBV6-6 and TRBJ1-5; TRBD1 agrees at 9 bases. CDR3 size: 15 residues. Germline CDR1 and CDR2: MNHNY and SVGAGI (reference sequence). Germline trimming cut 5 bases from V and 4 bases from J; bases unmatched to any gene: 6. CDR3 region: CASSHGQGRNQPQHF. The CDR3, as DNA: TGTGCCAGCAGTCATGGACAGGGGCGAAATCAGCCCCAGCATTTT.

This chain uses TRBV4-2 with TRBJ2-1; tentative D call: TRBD2 (6 bases). Germline V gene sequence: CDR1 LGHNA, CDR2 YNFKEQ. The V and J ends lost 3 bases and 6 bases respectively, with 15 bases between them. The CDR3 contains 15 residues. This CDR3 reads CASSHPTRTGNEQFF. The CDR3 nucleotides are TGTGCCAGCAGCCACCCGACTAGGACCGGCAATGAGCAGTTCTTC.